The 25 T cell receptor beta chains below come from one sample, sequenced in a study of beta chain features in type 1 diabetes. Every isolated RNA sample was fully reverse transcribed, so sequencing captured expressed TCRB transcripts. Profiled with immunoSEQ multiplex PCR; TCRdb holds only in-frame clones, not every one. This sample has roughly 230,000 clones, with over 9.5% found just once. The sample comprised naive CD4+ T cells from blood. The receptors originated from a woman under 30 in good health.

This clone has more than one count but fewer than ten. This chain uses TRBV5-1 with TRBJ2-7, with D uncertain. The CDR3 consists of 14 residues. The V and J ends lost 2 bases and 2 bases respectively, with 11 bases between them. The germline gives CDR1 SGHRS, CDR2 YFSETQ. The chain's CDR3 is CASSFSGLAYEQYF. CDR3 bases: TGCGCCAGCAGCTTCAGTGGCCTCGCCTACGAGCAGTACTTC.

This clone was picked up a small number of times. The V and J genes are TRBV14 and TRBJ1-1; D not certain. Germline-derived CDR1 and CDR2 are SGHDN and FVKESK. The CDR3 loop spans 14 amino acids. V was trimmed by 2 bases and J by 1 base, leaving 8 bases between them. The CDR3 reads CASSQLGGNTEAFF. The CDR3 nucleotides read TGTGCCAGCAGCCAACTAGGAGGGAACACTGAAGCTTTCTTT.

This clone came up a few times. This chain links TRBV4-1 with TRBJ1-2, with TRBD1 as a possible D gene (6 bases). Trimming took 0 bases from V and 2 from J, leaving 13 bases between them. From germline, CDR1 is MGHRA and CDR2 YSYEKL. The CDR3 loop spans 16 amino acids. The CDR3 sequence: CASSQDERGANYGYTF. CDR3 DNA: TGCGCCAGCAGCCAAGACGAGCGGGGGGCAAACTATGGCTACACCTTC.

This clone was counted a few times. The V call is TRBV7-9, the J call TRBJ1-5; possible D gene TRBD1, 5 bases. The CDR3 spans 16 residues. The germline V gene has CDR1 SEHNR and CDR2 FQNEAQ (reference sequence). Trimming pared 6 bases from V and 0 bases from J, leaving 15 bases between. The CDR3 spells CASRGGDRNSNQPQHF. The DNA for the CDR3 is TGTGCCAGCAGGGGGGGGGATAGGAATAGCAATCAGCCCCAGCATTTT.

This clone was counted a few times. The chain uses TRBV6-4 and TRBJ2-1; 7 nucleotides agree with TRBD2. CDR1 is MRHNA, CDR2 SNTAGT, per germline. This CDR3 spans 12 amino acids. V was pared by 3 bases and J by 11 bases, with 4 bases of the junction left unmatched. CDR3 in amino acids: CASSETGTKQFF. CDR3 DNA sequence: TGTGCCAGCAGTGAAACCGGGACTAAGCAGTTCTTC.

There are many counts of this clone. V usage is TRBV29-1 and J usage is TRBJ2-1, with D possibly being TRBD1 (5 bases). CDR3 length equals 10 residues. V was pared by 4 bases and J by 10 bases, with 8 bases between. Looked up from germline, CDR1 is SQVTM and CDR2 is ANQGSEA. The CDR3 protein is CSVGQNEQFF. DNA for the CDR3: TGCAGCGTTGGACAGAACGAGCAGTTCTTC.

This sequence joins TRBV5-1 and TRBJ2-1, with D maybe TRBD1 (6 bases). CDR3 length: 13 residues. Between the trimmed V and J ends, which lost 3 bases and 5 bases, there was a span of 9 bases. In germline, CDR1 is SGHRS, CDR2 YFSETQ. The CDR3 coding sequence is TGCGCCAGCAGCTATGGGGGCGACAATGAGCAGTTCTTC. The encoded protein is CASSYGGDNEQFF.

In this sample, this clone turned up a few times. The chain is built from TRBV28 and TRBJ1-1, with D possibly matching TRBD1 (5 bases). The CDR3 extends over 15 amino acids. The germline V gene encodes CDR1 MDHEN and CDR2 SYDVKM. Trimming left V 6 bases short and J 0 bases short, with 14 bases between. The CDR3 nucleotides are TGTGCCAGCAGCTCCGGGACTCGGGTGAACACTGAAGCTTTCTTT. Protein: CASSSGTRVNTEAFF.

The chain recombines TRBV28 with TRBJ1-1, with 7 bases identical to TRBD1. The length of the CDR3 is 14 residues. V trimming: 5 bases; J trimming: 3 bases; junction bases outside the gene matches: 6. Germline V lookup: CDR1 MDHEN, CDR2 SYDVKM. CDR3: CASSGDSRDTEAFF. In DNA, the CDR3 is TGTGCCAGCAGTGGGGACAGCCGAGACACTGAAGCTTTCTTT.

V and J are TRBV13 and TRBJ2-6; weak D call: TRBD1 (6 bases). Trimming stripped 5 bases from V and 0 bases from J, with 17 bases between. Per the germline V gene, CDR1 is PRHDT and CDR2 is FYEKMQ (reference sequence). This CDR3 contains 18 residues. CDR3 loop: CASSERRQVPSGANVLTF. In nucleotides, the CDR3 is TGTGCCAGCAGCGAAAGGAGACAGGTCCCCTCTGGGGCCAACGTCCTGACTTTC.

In its sample, this clone was seen a few times. J is TRBJ1-2 and V is TRBV5-4, with 8 bases lining up with TRBD1. Germline CDR1 SGHNT, CDR2 YYREEE (reference sequence). V trimming: 3 bases; J trimming: 4 bases; junction bases outside the gene matches: 5. There are 14 residues in the CDR3. Here the CDR3 DNA reads TGTGCCAGCAGCTCGACAGGGGTAATCTATGGCTACACCTTC. This sequence encodes CASSSTGVIYGYTF. Filled out from reference TRBV5-4 and TRBJ1-2, the complete variable domain reads ETGVTQSPTHLIKTRGQQVTLRCSSQSGHNTVSWYQQALGQGPQFIFQYYREEENGRGNFPPRFSGLQFPNYSSELNVNALELDDSALYLCASSSTGVIYGYTFGSGTRLTVV.

The V call is TRBV11-2, the J call TRBJ1-4; D is possibly TRBD1 (5 bases). Trimming took 5 bases from V and 3 from J, leaving 10 bases between them. Germline CDR1 is SGHAT and CDR2 is FQNNGV. The CDR3 is 14 residues long. For the CDR3, the DNA is TGTGCCAGCAGCCCTTCGGGGGCTAATGAAAAACTGTTTTTT. Translation: CASSPSGANEKLFF. Drawing the rest from reference TRBV11-2 and TRBJ1-4, the complete variable domain is EAGVAQSPRYKIIEKRQSVAFWCNPISGHATLYWYQQILGQGPKLLIQFQNNGVVDDSQLPKDRFSAERLKGVDSTLKIQPAKLEDSAVYLCASSPSGANEKLFFGSGTQLSVL.

The V call is TRBV7-9, the J call TRBJ1-5; 8 bases are a match to TRBD1. The CDR3 is 15 amino acids. V shed 3 bases, J shed 6 bases, and the junction held 7 bases outside the gene matches. Per the germline V gene, CDR1 is SEHNR and CDR2 is FQNEAQ (reference sequence). The CDR3 nucleotides are TGTGCCAGCAGCTTTGGGACAGGTGTCGGTCAGCCCCAGCATTTT. Translated, it gives CASSFGTGVGQPQHF.

This clone was observed a few times. The rearrangement links TRBV19 to TRBJ2-5; 11 bases are shared with TRBD2. Germline-derived CDR1 and CDR2 are LNHDA and SQIVND (reference sequence). V was clipped by 5 bases and J by 4 bases; unmatched bases: 6. The CDR3 covers 15 residues. The CDR3 DNA sequence: TGTGCCAGTAGTCTGCGACTAGCGGGATTAGAGACCCAGTACTTC. It yields the protein CASSLRLAGLETQYF.

The genes are TRBV21-1 and TRBJ1-5; the D call TRBD1 from the table was never checked on the DNA. TRBV21-1 is marked as a pseudogene. This CDR3 spans 16 amino acids. CDR3 nucleotides: TGTGCCAGCAGCACGGGATGCCCGGGACAGGGTTTGCCCCAGCATTTT. The encoded protein is CASSTGCPGQGLPQHF.

This clone was counted many times. Other DNA sequences in this sample translate to the same CDR3. J is TRBJ1-1 and V is TRBV4-1, with a tentative D call TRBD1 (6 bases). The CDR3 runs to 13 residues. V lost 3 bases and J 3 bases, leaving 8 bases between the germline ends. Germline V CDR1 and CDR2: MGHRA, YSYEKL. The CDR3 nucleotides are TGCGCCAGCAGCCAGTACAGGGACACTGAAGCTTTCTTT. Translation: CASSQYRDTEAFF.

This clone was counted a few times. This chain links TRBV5-1 with TRBJ1-5; TRBD1 is a possible D gene (5 bases). Trimming took off 4 bases at V and 0 bases at J, with 11 bases between the two ends. Germline assignment: CDR1 SGHRS and CDR2 YFSETQ. The CDR3 has 15 residues. The CDR3 is CASSPDSHSNQPQHF. The CDR3 DNA sequence: TGCGCCAGCAGCCCAGACAGCCATAGCAATCAGCCCCAGCATTTT.

V usage is TRBV29-1 and J usage is TRBJ2-2, with TRBD2 matching 8 bases. Per germline, CDR1 SQVTM and CDR2 ANQGSEA. The CDR3 is made up of 17 amino acids. The V segment lost 6 bases and the J segment 0 bases; nucleotides outside the gene matches: 12. Here the CDR3 DNA reads TGCAGCGTAAGACTAGCGTGGGGGGCCTCGAACACCGGGGAGCTGTTTTTT. Its translation: CSVRLAWGASNTGELFF.

This clone was observed a handful of times. This chain connects TRBV30 to TRBJ1-1, with D possibly matching TRBD1 (6 bases). Trimming shortened V by 2 bases and J by 2 bases, and 15 bases separated the two germline ends. The V gene's germline CDR1 is GTSNPN and CDR2 SVGIG (reference sequence). This CDR3 spans 15 amino acids. The CDR3 region is CAWSRLRDINTEAFF. As DNA, the CDR3 is TGTGCCTGGAGTCGGTTACGGGACATAAACACTGAAGCTTTCTTT.

In this sample, this clone turned up many times. V and J are TRBV7-9 and TRBJ2-1; no definite D call. CDR3 length: 9 residues. V lost 8 bases and J 9 bases, leaving 5 bases between the germline ends. Germline CDR1 and CDR2: SEHNR and FQNEAQ (reference sequence). DNA for the CDR3: TGTGCCAGCGGAGTTGAGCAGTTCTTC. Its protein is CASGVEQFF.

This CDR3 reads CASPMWEGLEQYF. The CDR3 bases are TGTGCCAGTCCAATGTGGGAGGGCCTCGAGCAGTACTTC. The chain employs TRBV27 and TRBJ2-5; 7 nucleotides line up with TRBD2. The DNA end is more similar to TRBJ2-7, so the J call may be wrong. Germline CDR1 MNHEY, CDR2 SMNVEV (reference sequence). The CDR3 length is 13 residues.

The J gene is TRBJ2-1, the V gene TRBV25-1, with 7 bases aligning to TRBD2. The germline V gene has CDR1 MGHDK and CDR2 SYGVNS. With 8 bases clipped from V and 0 bases from J, the junction kept 4 bases outside the gene matches. CDR3 length equals 14 residues. The CDR3 spells CASRGGSSYNEQFF. DNA for the CDR3: TGTGCCAGCCGCGGGGGAAGCTCCTACAATGAGCAGTTCTTC.

This clone was seen a few times. J is TRBJ2-7 and V is TRBV10-3; perhaps TRBD1 as D (5 bases). The germline V and J ends were trimmed by 0 bases and 6 bases, with 15 bases remaining between them. The germline V gene has CDR1 ENHRY and CDR2 SYGVKD. This CDR3 has 15 amino acids. The CDR3 sequence: CAISESRRLGLEQYF. The CDR3 nucleotides are TGTGCCATCAGTGAGTCGCGCAGGCTGGGGCTCGAGCAGTACTTC.

This clone appeared a few times. V is TRBV5-1 and J is TRBJ2-1, with 10 bases that match TRBD1. There are 17 residues in the CDR3. V lost 4 bases to trimming and J lost 8 bases; unmatched junction nucleotides: 15. Germline-derived CDR1 and CDR2 are SGHRS and YFSETQ. CDR3 DNA sequence: TGCGCCAGCAGCCTAACAACCGGGACAGGGGATCGGGATGAGCAGTTCTTC. Protein sequence: CASSLTTGTGDRDEQFF.

This clone occurred a few times. The chain has TRBV5-6 and TRBJ1-5, with 8 bases aligning to TRBD1. Losses at the gene ends were 4 bases for V and 2 bases for J; bases not matched to a gene: 5. The CDR3 runs 15 residues. Germline-derived CDR1 and CDR2 are SGHDT and YYEEEE. The CDR3: CASSLRGPGNQPQHF. The CDR3 DNA reads as TGTGCCAGCAGCCTCAGGGGGCCTGGCAATCAGCCCCAGCATTTT.